Listed here is a single T cell receptor (beta chain). Its antigen is undetermined. The table came from immunoSEQ multiplex PCR; TCRdb's copy has only in-frame clones and leaves some out. Among about 120,000 clones listed, 80% to 95% were seen once. This sample was taken from a study of T cell repertoires and HLA-DP antigens. On the study more broadly: The donors, ranging 18-to-29 to 60-to-69 years, included a couple of males and one female.

There are 14 residues in the CDR3. Germline lookup yields CDR1 ENHRY and CDR2 SYGVKD. Trimming removed 4 bases from V and 1 base from J, with 10 bases in between. Notes on the study in general: Sorted CD137+ clonality was about 0.4 for both alloantigens, versus about 0.042 pre-culture.

The rearrangement uses TRBV10-3 and TRBJ1-1; D unresolved. The receptor was derived from a young woman in good health and CMV-seronegative. Sequencing was done on a sample of CD4+ T cells from PBMCs. The CDR3: CAISGLSGNTEAFF. CDR3 sequence (DNA): TGTGCCATCAGTGGTTTGTCAGGGAACACTGAAGCTTTCTTT.